This entry lists 27 T cell receptor beta chains sequenced from one sample in a study of OX40 agonist ivuxolimab in advanced cancers. The protocol used for the library was the immunoSEQ multiplex PCR assay. As stored in TCRdb, this immuneACCESS dataset retains in-frame rearrangements with V and J assigned. A fraction of the clones does not appear; measured against another copy, unresolved V genes explain less than half of the discrepancy, and the remainder lacks a known reason. This sample lists about 80,000 clones; over 85% were detected once. The ten largest clonotypes hold 9.5% to 11% of the sample. The input for sequencing was CD4+ or CD8+ T cells sorted from blood, taken in a trial of the OX40 agonist ivuxolimab. These receptors were obtained from an adult with an advanced solid tumor such as melanoma, head and neck, liver or kidney cancer.

The rearrangement joins TRBV19 to TRBJ1-4; D not resolved. V lost 4 bases and J lost 8, with 14 bases in between. CDR1 LNHDA and CDR2 SQIVND come from the germline V gene (reference sequence). The CDR3 has 14 residues. For the CDR3, the DNA is TGTGCCAGTAGTAGTCAACAGACCCAGGAAAAACTGTTTTTT. Its protein is CASSSQQTQEKLFF.

A single count supports this clone. This chain uses TRBV28 with TRBJ2-5; the match to TRBD1 covers 7 bases. This CDR3 comprises 15 residues. Germline V gives CDR1 MDHEN, CDR2 SYDVKM. The ends lost 2 bases at V and 2 bases at J; junction bases unmatched: 5. The CDR3: CASSLGRGQQETQYF. Written as DNA, the CDR3 is TGTGCCAGCAGTTTAGGTCGGGGACAGCAAGAGACCCAGTACTTC.

With respect to this clone: Here the CDR3 omits its conserved ending phenylalanine or tryptophan, so a read error is the likely source. The DNA is omitted, as the CDR3 cannot be located on it reliably, and the CDR3 follows TCRdb's listing. The chain uses TRBV27 and TRBJ2-3; TRBD1 is the table's D call and was not checked against the DNA. Inclusive of both ends, the CDR3 amounts to 11 amino acids. CDR1 is MNHEY, CDR2 SMNVEV, per germline (reference sequence). The CDR3 region is CASPNPGGCHP.

V gene TRBV5-4 combines with J gene TRBJ2-7, with 10 bases identical to TRBD1. With V trimmed by 2 bases and J by 4 bases, 9 bases remained unmatched. The CDR3 runs to 16 residues. The V gene's germline CDR1 is SGHNT and CDR2 YYREEE (reference sequence). The CDR3 spells CASSFSGTGARYEQYF. For the CDR3, the DNA is TGTGCCAGCAGCTTTTCCGGGACAGGGGCAAGGTACGAGCAGTACTTC. Full variable domain (missing parts from reference TRBV5-4 and TRBJ2-7): ETGVTQSPTHLIKTRGQQVTLRCSSQSGHNTVSWYQQALGQGPQFIFQYYREEENGRGNFPPRFSGLQFPNYSSELNVNALELDDSALYLCASSFSGTGARYEQYFGPGTRLTVT.

The chain employs TRBV14 and TRBJ2-5; the match to TRBD2 covers 15 bases. Germline V gene data show CDR1 as SGHDN and CDR2 as FVKESK. The CDR3 is 20 residues long. V shed 1 base, J shed 2 bases, and the junction held 11 bases outside the gene matches. CDR3 coding DNA: TGTGCCAGCAGCCAAGGACTCAGGGGACTAGCGGGAGGTTGGCAAGAGACCCAGTACTTC. It encodes CASSQGLRGLAGGWQETQYF.

The CDR3 DNA is TGTGCCAGCAGTATCGGACAGGAGTCTCCCTACGAGCAGTACTTC. Translating it yields CASSIGQESPYEQYF. The rearrangement uses TRBV6-5 and TRBJ2-7, with 7 bases aligning to TRBD1. The J segment lost 2 bases and the V segment lost 5 bases, leaving 9 bases of the junction unmatched. Germline CDR1 and CDR2: MNHEY and SVGAGI. The CDR3 consists of 15 residues.

The V gene is TRBV4-3, the J gene TRBJ2-1; D is unclear. Trimming stripped 5 bases from V and 0 bases from J, with 11 bases between. The CDR3 consists of 15 residues. Germline V lookup: CDR1 LGHNA, CDR2 YSLEER. For the CDR3, the DNA is TGCGCCAGCAGCGTTACTTATAGCTCCTACAATGAGCAGTTCTTC. Translation gives CASSVTYSSYNEQFF.

The chain joins TRBV11-2 to TRBJ2-3, with D possibly TRBD2 on 6 matching bases. The V gene's germline CDR1 is SGHAT and CDR2 FQNNGV. Trimming cost V 5 bases and J 8 bases, with 23 bases left between them. CDR3 length equals 16 residues. This chain's CDR3 is CASSLGGGIRFVTQYF. Here the CDR3 DNA reads TGTGCCAGCAGCCTCGGAGGCGGGATCCGGTTTGTTACGCAGTATTTT.

The chain's CDR3 is CASSEGTSGITDTQYF. The CDR3 DNA reads TGTGCCAGCAGCGAGGGGACTAGCGGGATCACAGATACGCAGTATTTT. The genes are TRBV5-6 and TRBJ2-3; 13 nucleotides align to TRBD2. In germline, CDR1 is SGHDT, CDR2 YYEEEE. The trim removed 4 bases at V and 2 bases at J, leaving 4 bases unmatched. CDR3 length equals 16 residues.

This clone was picked up one time. This rearrangement joins TRBV4-3 to TRBJ2-1; 11 nucleotides agree with TRBD1. The CDR3 totals 15 residues. Trimming cost V 3 bases and J 6 bases; bases outside gene matches: 4. The germline gives CDR1 LGHNA, CDR2 YSLEER. The CDR3 DNA reads TGCGCCAGCAGCCACGGGACAGGGGGTATCAATGAGCAGTTCTTC. Its translation: CASSHGTGGINEQFF.

The chain links TRBV11-3 to TRBJ1-5; D gene uncertain. The CDR3 runs 13 residues. The ends were cut back, 0 bases at V and 2 bases at J, with 2 bases in the middle. Germline lookup yields CDR1 SGHNT and CDR2 YENEEA. This chain's CDR3 is CASSLDRNQPQHF. The CDR3, as DNA: TGTGCCAGCAGCTTAGATCGCAATCAGCCCCAGCATTTT.

The chain uses TRBV7-8 and TRBJ2-3, with no clear D. Germline CDR1 and CDR2: SGHVS and FQNEAQ. The CDR3 consists of 15 residues. Trimming cost V 1 base and J 7 bases, with 15 bases left between them. The CDR3 protein is CASSLGPTAWNTQYF. The CDR3, as DNA: TGTGCCAGCAGCTTAGGACCCACGGCGTGGAATACGCAGTATTTT.

The chain uses TRBV15 and TRBJ1-5; D may be TRBD1 (6 bases). Trimming took off 0 bases at V and 7 bases at J, with 13 bases between the two ends. Germline loops: CDR1 LNHNV, CDR2 YYDKDF (reference sequence). CDR3 length equals 15 residues. The CDR3 loop reads CATSRDGKGGQPQHF. The CDR3, as DNA: TGTGCCACCAGCAGAGATGGTAAGGGGGGCCAGCCCCAGCATTTT.

The chain recombines TRBV11-2 with TRBJ2-5, with 9 bases aligning to TRBD1. The CDR3 is 14 amino acids. Trimming cost V 4 bases and J 2 bases; bases outside gene matches: 2. Per the germline V gene, CDR1 is SGHAT and CDR2 is FQNNGV. The CDR3 DNA reads as TGTGCCAGCAGCTCCGACAGGGGGCAAGAGACCCAGTACTTC. Translation: CASSSDRGQETQYF.

This clone was detected only a few times. The chain employs TRBV6-5 and TRBJ1-1, with no clear D. Trimming took 6 bases from V and 0 from J, leaving 11 bases between them. Germline lookup yields CDR1 MNHEY and CDR2 SVGAGI. This CDR3 contains 14 residues. The DNA of the CDR3 is TGTGCCAGCAGCTACGGAGTCGTGAACACTGAAGCTTTCTTT. Translating it yields CASSYGVVNTEAFF.

This clone was seen only a few times. The V gene is TRBV19, the J gene TRBJ1-1; perhaps TRBD1 as D (5 bases). The CDR3 totals 14 residues. Deletions cut 3 bases from V and 5 bases from J, with 13 bases between. The germline V gene has CDR1 LNHDA and CDR2 SQIVND (reference sequence). Here the CDR3 DNA reads TGTGCCAGTAGTATCGGGACCCTCGGGACTGAAGCTTTCTTT. Translated: CASSIGTLGTEAFF.

The chain recombines TRBV29-1 with TRBJ1-2; TRBD1 is a possible D gene (6 bases). Germline CDR1 reads SQVTM; CDR2 reads ANQGSEA. This CDR3 spans 11 amino acids. The V and J ends lost 4 bases and 6 bases respectively, with 9 bases between them. CDR3 DNA: TGCAGCGTTGGGGGGGCCGATGGCTACACCTTC. Translation gives CSVGGADGYTF. Together with reference TRBV29-1 and TRBJ1-2, the CDR3 gives the full variable domain: SAVISQKPSRDICQRGTSLTIQCQVDSQVTMMFWYRQQPGQSLTLIATANQGSEATYESGFVIDKFPISRPNLTFSTLTVSNMSPEDSSIYLCSVGGADGYTFGSGTRLTVV.

The CDR3 reads CASSPSKNTGELFF. The CDR3 coding sequence is TGTGCCAGCAGCCCATCTAAGAACACCGGGGAGCTGTTTTTT. The rearrangement uses TRBV7-9 and TRBJ2-2; D gene uncertain. The V gene's germline CDR1 is SEHNR and CDR2 FQNEAQ (reference sequence). The ends were cut back, 5 bases at V and 1 base at J, with 8 bases in the middle. CDR3 size: 14 residues.

This clone appeared once. The chain has TRBV23-1 and TRBJ1-6; D remains unclear. TRBV23-1 is recorded as an ORF, its role being uncertain. V dropped 4 bases and J dropped 6 bases, with 10 bases sitting between them. The CDR3 is made up of 14 amino acids. DNA of the CDR3: TGCGCCAGCAGTCTACTCATGGGTAATTCACCCCTCCACTTT. It codes for CASSLLMGNSPLHF.

V is TRBV7-9 and J is TRBJ2-1; the D is unclear. CDR1 and CDR2 (germline): SEHNR, FQNEAQ (reference sequence). The CDR3 is 12 residues long. V was cut by 5 bases and J by 7 bases, with 9 bases left in between. In DNA form, the CDR3 reads TGTGCCAGCAGCCCTATAGAGAATGAGCAGTTCTTC. This encodes CASSPIENEQFF.

This chain joins TRBV30 and TRBJ1-1, with 7 nucleotides matching TRBD1. Germline CDR1 is GTSNPN and CDR2 is SVGIG (reference sequence). Unmatched junction bases numbered 4, after V lost 2 bases and J lost 1 base. The CDR3 is 14 residues long. Written as DNA, the CDR3 is TGTGCCTGGAGTTTAGCAGGGGGGAACACTGAAGCTTTCTTT. Protein: CAWSLAGGNTEAFF.

The chain is built from TRBV28 and TRBJ1-2; 7 bases are shared with TRBD1. V shed 3 bases, J shed 4 bases, and the junction held 5 bases outside the gene matches. Germline V CDR1 and CDR2: MDHEN, SYDVKM. The CDR3 has 14 residues. CDR3 loop: CASSFRGRSYGYTF. In DNA, the CDR3 is TGTGCCAGCAGTTTTAGGGGGCGCAGCTATGGCTACACCTTC.

The V and J genes are TRBV9 and TRBJ2-4; 8 positions agree with TRBD2. This CDR3 is built from 16 residues. Germline CDR1 SGDLS, CDR2 YYNGEE. J was trimmed by 0 bases and V by 2 bases; bases with no gene match: 4. The CDR3 bases are TGTGCCAGCAGCGTTGCGGGAGGAGTAGCCAAAAACATTCAGTACTTC. Translating gives CASSVAGGVAKNIQYF.

This chain uses TRBV7-9 with TRBJ2-3; 7 bases fit TRBD1. V shed 5 bases and J 2 bases; nucleotides not matched to a gene: 13. From germline, CDR1 is SEHNR and CDR2 FQNEAQ (reference sequence). This CDR3 contains 17 residues. The CDR3 region has the DNA TGTGCCAGCAGCAAAATGACAGGGCACTTAACCACAGATACGCAGTATTTT. This sequence encodes CASSKMTGHLTTDTQYF. The complete variable domain, with remaining parts taken from reference TRBV7-9 and TRBJ2-3, reads DTGVSQNPRHKITKRGQNVTFRCDPISEHNRLYWYRQTLGQGPEFLTYFQNEAQLEKSRLLSDRFSAERPKGSFSTLEIQRTEQGDSAMYLCASSKMTGHLTTDTQYFGPGTRLTVL.

The V gene is TRBV4-1, the J gene TRBJ2-7, with D unclear. This CDR3 region has 13 residues. V gave up 1 base and J gave up 5 bases, with 9 bases separating them. Germline CDR1 and CDR2: MGHRA and YSYEKL. DNA for the CDR3: TGCGCCAGCAGCCAAGGGTCAAGCCACGAGCAGTACTTC. This codes for CASSQGSSHEQYF.

The chain employs TRBV7-9 and TRBJ2-3; TRBD1 or TRBD2 may be the D gene (6 bases each). Trimming removed 6 bases at V and 0 bases at J, with 16 bases between. The CDR3 has 16 amino acids. Looked up from germline, CDR1 is SEHNR and CDR2 is FQNEAQ (reference sequence). The CDR3 reads CASRLGGGASTDTQYF. The CDR3 DNA follows: TGTGCCAGCAGGTTGGGGGGCGGGGCCAGCACAGATACGCAGTATTTT.

The chain uses TRBV28 and TRBJ1-2; 9 nucleotides line up with TRBD1. Germline assignment: CDR1 MDHEN and CDR2 SYDVKM. The CDR3 covers 14 residues. The J segment lost 2 bases and the V segment lost 6 bases, leaving 4 bases of the junction unmatched. The CDR3 region has the DNA TGTGCCAGCAGCAACAGGGGGCCCAACTATGGCTACACCTTC. It specifies CASSNRGPNYGYTF.